The clone carrying this TCR beta chain was seen a few times. Germline CDR1 reads MGHDK; CDR2 reads SYGVNS. Trimming removed 6 bases at V and 1 base at J, with 10 bases between. This CDR3 is built from 14 residues. Original data processing: Amplification from reference gene primers served as the basis for estimated nucleated cell counts. The data were produced by immunoSEQ multiplex PCR, yet TCRdb's version contains in-frame clones alone and is incomplete. The V and J calls and clone size are taken from that table; D and trimming were inferred from the DNA. The repertoire includes roughly 100,000 clones, about 90% of them detected once, and around 16% sits in the top ten. The sample is drawn from a study of blood T cell repertoires in COVID-19. Study-wide context: Whether acute or convalescent, the COVID-19 samples came from the United States, Italy and Spain. PBMCs, B-cell-depleted T cells, or T cells provided the cDNA or gDNA that made up the material.

The clonotype was recovered from a man aged 50-59 years with acute or convalescent COVID-19. The specimen sequenced was peripheral blood. This rearrangement joins TRBV25-1 to TRBJ1-5; D call uncertain. The CDR3 DNA reads TGTGCCAGCAGCAAGGCCGGGAGCAATCAGCCCCAGCATTTT. Translated: CASSKAGSNQPQHF.